Listed below are T cell receptor beta chains from one sample, sequenced in a study of beta chain features in type 1 diabetes. The method was immunoSEQ multiplex PCR; TCRdb's version includes in-frame clones alone and lacks a portion of them. In the table there are 600,000 to 750,000 clones, under 15% of which are singletons. Specimen: naive CD4+ T cells from blood. The receptors shown here come from a man aged 30 to 45 with type 1 diabetes. Both conserved end residues are part of each CDR3. Fields, in order: CDR3 length, J gene, V gene, D gene, clone size, CDR3 DNA, CDR3 protein. A D gene is named only where the DNA matches it firmly. Some rows have no size entry. The others give once, few or many, or a class for an expanded clone.

>14|TRBJ2-5|TRBV11-2|NA|NA
TGTGCCAGCAGTTTAGTGGGGCCGCAAGAGACCCAGTACTTC
CASSLVGPQETQYF
>15|TRBJ2-1|TRBV7-6|NA|few
TGTGCCAGCAGCCCTAACATAATCGGGGGCGGAGAGCAGTTCTTC
CASSPNIIGGGEQFF
>13|TRBJ1-2|TRBV30|TRBD1|NA
TGTGCCTGGAGTGCACAGGGGGCCTATGGCTACACCTTC
CAWSAQGAYGYTF
>13|TRBJ1-2|TRBV5-1|TRBD1|NA
TGCGCCAGCAGCCTGGACAGGAACTATGGCTACACCTTC
CASSLDRNYGYTF
>15|TRBJ1-4|TRBV2|NA|few
TGTGCCAGCAGTGAAATAGAGGGAAGGAATGAAAAACTGTTTTTT
CASSEIEGRNEKLFF
>15|TRBJ1-2|TRBV9|NA|few
TGTGCCAGCACCCCTTTTTCGGGTCTATACTATGGCTACACCTTC
CASTPFSGLYYGYTF
>15|TRBJ1-2|TRBV9|TRBD1|NA
TGTGCCAGCAGCCCCACGACAGGGTCCGGCTATGGCTACACCTTC
CASSPTTGSGYGYTF
>15|TRBJ2-5|TRBV18|NA|NA
TGTGCCAGCTCACCATCAGACAGCCGACAAGAGACCCAGTACTTC
CASSPSDSRQETQYF
>17|TRBJ1-3|TRBV30|NA|few
TGTGCCTGGAGAACAGGACCGGGACGGATCTCTGGAAACACCATATATTTT
CAWRTGPGRISGNTIYF
>13|TRBJ2-1|TRBV2|NA|NA
TGTGCCAGCATGCAGGCGACCTACAATGAGCAGTTCTTC
CASMQATYNEQFF